This TCR beta chain derives from a study of Ad26.COV2.S vaccination and SARS-CoV-2 variants. General observations from the study: Non-spike TCR breadth did not differ much between vaccine and placebo recipients.

Treatment of the sample: some 19 received Ad26.COV2.S at low or high dose, single or two shots; about 5 received placebo; per-sample allocation not given. Sampling occurred on day 63 after the first vaccine or placebo injection. To note about this clone: Its antigen is still unknown.

This CDR3 spans 13 amino acids. Per germline, CDR1 SGHTA and CDR2 FQGNSA. V lost 3 bases, J lost 5 bases, and 10 bases lay in between. Using immunoSEQ multiplex PCR, the repertoire was profiled, and TCRdb retains in-frame clones only, with some absent. The profile shows 350,000 to 500,000 clones, around nine tenths of them singletons. The sequence was collected from a person aged 18-60 years who received the Ad26.COV2.S COVID-19 vaccine or a placebo. The sample here was peripheral blood, taken in a trial of Ad26.COV2.S vaccine versus placebo. The chain joins TRBV7-2 to TRBJ2-5; D gene ambiguous. In DNA, the CDR3 is TGTGCCAGCAGCTTTAAGGGTGCGGAGACCCAGTACTTC. Its translation: CASSFKGAETQYF.